Following are 26 T cell receptor beta chains from one sample sequenced in a study of cytomegalovirus exposure and HLA in healthy donors. Sequencing was performed with immunoSEQ multiplex PCR; in TCRdb, only in-frame clones are kept and a portion is missing. The table records 80,000 to 100,000 clones, roughly 89% of them present only once. Sequences were obtained from PBMCs. The origin of the receptors is a woman in her 30s in good health and CMV-seronegative.

The V call is TRBV7-2, the J call TRBJ1-1; D not resolved. The CDR3 runs 13 residues. V lost 3 bases and J lost 3, with 8 bases in between. Looked up from germline, CDR1 is SGHTA and CDR2 is FQGNSA. CDR3 amino acids: CASSFSGDTEAFF. CDR3 DNA: TGTGCCAGCAGCTTTAGCGGAGACACTGAAGCTTTCTTT.

The rearrangement joins TRBV7-2 to TRBJ2-3; D not certain. The germline V gene has CDR1 SGHTA and CDR2 FQGNSA. V lost 5 bases and J lost 10, with 16 bases in between. There are 13 residues in the CDR3. Here the CDR3 reads CASSASLVLAQYF. DNA of the CDR3: TGTGCCAGCAGCGCCAGTCTAGTCCTTGCGCAGTATTTT.

The chain carries TRBV2 and TRBJ1-1, with TRBD1 matching 8 bases. CDR1 and CDR2 from the germline V gene are SNHLY and FYNNEI. V gave up 7 bases and J gave up 3 bases; unmatched junction bases: 4. CDR3 length: 13 amino acids. As DNA, the CDR3 is TGTGCCAGCAAGGACAGGGAGGACACTGAAGCTTTCTTT. Translated, it gives CASKDREDTEAFF.

The rearrangement joins TRBV11-2 to TRBJ1-2; 8 bases are a match to TRBD1. Unmatched junction bases numbered 7, after V lost 1 base and J lost 3 bases. The CDR3 covers 16 residues. Germline values: CDR1 SGHAT, CDR2 FQNNGV. The CDR3 loop is CASSLAHRGTYYGYTF. The CDR3 nucleotides read TGTGCCAGCAGCTTAGCCCACAGGGGGACCTACTATGGCTACACCTTC.

The rearrangement joins TRBV27 to TRBJ2-1; 11 positions agree with TRBD2. The CDR3 is 15 amino acids. Germline V CDR1 and CDR2: MNHEY, SMNVEV (reference sequence). V trimming: 6 bases; J trimming: 5 bases; junction bases outside the gene matches: 6. The CDR3 here is CASRPGTSGDNEQFF. The CDR3 coding sequence is TGTGCCAGCAGGCCTGGGACTAGCGGAGACAATGAGCAGTTCTTC.

V usage is TRBV6-5 and J usage is TRBJ2-3, with D possibly being TRBD2 (6 bases). The CDR3 consists of 15 residues. Trimming stripped 4 bases from V and 6 bases from J, with 17 bases between. The germline gives CDR1 MNHEY, CDR2 SVGAGI. CDR3 DNA sequence: TGTGCCAGCAGTTTGAGGGGAACTAGCCTGGATACGCAGTATTTT. This sequence encodes CASSLRGTSLDTQYF.

The rearrangement joins TRBV9 to TRBJ1-1; 12 nucleotides line up with TRBD1. This CDR3 has 17 residues. CDR1 and CDR2 (germline): SGDLS, YYNGEE. The J segment lost 3 bases and the V segment lost 5 bases, leaving 11 bases of the junction unmatched. The CDR3 sequence: CASSPSRDRGLHTEAFF. The CDR3 DNA follows: TGTGCCAGCAGTCCTTCCCGGGACAGGGGGCTTCACACTGAAGCTTTCTTT. Looking up the rest from reference TRBV9 and TRBJ1-1 gives the full variable domain: DSGVTQTPKHLITATGQRVTLRCSPRSGDLSVYWYQQSLDQGLQFLIQYYNGEERAKGNILERFSAQQFPDLHSELNLSSLELGDSALYFCASSPSRDRGLHTEAFFGQGTRLTVV.

The sample holds one count of this clone. The rearrangement uses TRBV10-3 and TRBJ2-2; possible D gene TRBD2, 6 bases. Germline V lookup: CDR1 ENHRY, CDR2 SYGVKD. V lost 6 bases and J 2 bases, leaving 13 bases between the germline ends. CDR3 length equals 15 residues. The CDR3 DNA is TGTGCCATCAGGGAGGGGCAGGGAAACACCGGGGAGCTGTTTTTT. Encoded protein: CAIREGQGNTGELFF.

This rearrangement joins TRBV14 to TRBJ2-1; the match to TRBD2 covers 7 bases. Trimming at V came to 3 bases and at J to 4 bases, leaving 3 bases not matched to a gene. Germline V gives CDR1 SGHDN, CDR2 FVKESK. This CDR3 contains 14 residues. The CDR3 DNA reads TGTGCCAGCAGCCAGCGGGAGACTTACAATGAGCAGTTCTTC. Encoded protein: CASSQRETYNEQFF.

The CDR3 nucleotides read TGTGCCACCCGTCGGGGGGAGGATGGGCTGTTTTTT. Translating it yields CATRRGEDGLFF. The J gene is TRBJ1-4, the V gene TRBV6-6; tentatively, D is TRBD1 (5 bases). Germline V lookup: CDR1 MNHNY, CDR2 SVGAGI (reference sequence). CDR3 length equals 12 residues. V lost 10 bases and J 14 bases, leaving 20 bases between the germline ends.

The chain recombines TRBV7-2 with TRBJ1-2, with D maybe TRBD1 (6 bases). The CDR3 extends over 14 amino acids. The germline gives CDR1 SGHTA, CDR2 FQGNSA. Trimming pared 5 bases from V and 4 bases from J, leaving 14 bases between. The DNA for the CDR3 is TGTGCCAGCAGCCTCTGGGACATGGGCTATGGCTACACCTTC. Protein product: CASSLWDMGYGYTF.

The rearrangement joins TRBV28 to TRBJ1-2; tentatively, D is TRBD1 (6 bases). The CDR3 spans 16 residues. Trimming left V 6 bases short and J 5 bases short, with 22 bases between. Germline CDR1 and CDR2: MDHEN and SYDVKM. The CDR3 nucleotides are TGTGCCAGCAGCCCGTCGACGGGCACAGGGCGGTATGGCTACACCTTC. Translated, it gives CASSPSTGTGRYGYTF.

The rearrangement joins TRBV27 to TRBJ1-5, with D possibly matching TRBD1 (5 bases). Germline-derived CDR1 and CDR2 are MNHEY and SMNVEV (reference sequence). Trimming shortened V by 3 bases and J by 0 bases, and 12 bases separated the two germline ends. The CDR3 runs 16 residues. CDR3 nucleotide sequence: TGTGCCAGCAGTTTGAGGGGACTCTATAGCAATCAGCCCCAGCATTTT. Translating gives CASSLRGLYSNQPQHF.

This chain joins TRBV18 and TRBJ1-2, with TRBD1 identical over 10 bases. J gave up 3 bases and V 4 bases, and 5 bases lay outside the gene matches. Germline V lookup: CDR1 KGHSH, CDR2 LQKENI. The CDR3 sequence is 15 residues long. CDR3 DNA sequence: TGTGCCAGCTCACTCGGACAGGGGGTGGACTATGGCTACACCTTC. Its protein is CASSLGQGVDYGYTF.

The chain links TRBV5-1 to TRBJ2-3; TRBD1 matches 7 bases. The CDR3 spans 14 residues. The ends lost 4 bases at V and 2 bases at J; junction bases unmatched: 4. Germline V gives CDR1 SGHRS, CDR2 YFSETQ. The CDR3 nucleotides are TGCGCCAGCAGCCAGGGACAGTCCACAGATACGCAGTATTTT. Protein: CASSQGQSTDTQYF.

The chain links TRBV11-2 to TRBJ1-4; 9 positions match TRBD1. Germline V CDR1 and CDR2: SGHAT, FQNNGV. The V segment lost 3 bases and the J segment 8 bases; nucleotides outside the gene matches: 7. This CDR3 has 15 residues. CDR3 in DNA: TGTGCCAGCAGCTTGGGGAGGACAGGGGAGGAAAAACTGTTTTTT. Protein sequence: CASSLGRTGEEKLFF.

This chain links TRBV28 with TRBJ1-5; unclear D gene. The CDR3 loop spans 14 amino acids. Germline V CDR1 and CDR2: MDHEN, SYDVKM. V lost 2 bases to trimming and J lost 4 bases, with 9 bases between them. CDR3 DNA sequence: TGTGCCAGCAGTTTACGGCGGAGGAATCAGCCCCAGCATTTT. Translation gives CASSLRRRNQPQHF.

The chain is built from TRBV6-5 and TRBJ2-3; TRBD2 matches at 13 bases. From germline, CDR1 is MNHEY and CDR2 SVGAGI. The junction had 4 bases not matched to a gene; V was cut back by 6 bases and J by 4 bases. CDR3 size: 15 residues. The DNA of the CDR3 is TGTGCCAGCAGACTGACTAGCGGGAGGCCAGATACGCAGTATTTT. This codes for CASRLTSGRPDTQYF.

This chain connects TRBV7-7 to TRBJ2-3; a possible D gene is TRBD2 (7 bases). Germline lookup yields CDR1 SSHAT and CDR2 FNYEAQ (reference sequence). This CDR3 is 14 amino acids long. The germline V and J ends were trimmed by 5 bases and 2 bases, with 11 bases remaining between them. In DNA form, the CDR3 reads TGTGCCAGCAGCCTGGGGGGGCTCACAGATACGCAGTATTTT. Its protein product is CASSLGGLTDTQYF.

The CDR3: CAGGLQQYEQYF. The CDR3 DNA follows: TGTGCCGGGGGACTACAACAATACGAGCAGTACTTC. The rearrangement uses TRBV2 and TRBJ2-7; the match to TRBD2 covers 7 bases. CDR3 length: 12 residues. V lost 11 bases to trimming and J lost 4 bases; unmatched junction nucleotides: 8. CDR1 SNHLY and CDR2 FYNNEI come from the germline V gene.

The chain is built from TRBV7-9 and TRBJ2-7, with TRBD1 as a possible D gene (6 bases). From germline, CDR1 is SEHNR and CDR2 FQNEAQ (reference sequence). The CDR3 contains 16 residues. V was trimmed by 4 bases and J by 5 bases, leaving 21 bases between them. The CDR3: CASSSRDTWVKNEQYF. CDR3 nucleotides: TGTGCCAGCAGCTCCCGGGACACTTGGGTGAAGAACGAGCAGTACTTC.

This clone was seen a single time. This rearrangement joins TRBV6-5 to TRBJ1-2, with 7 bases lining up with TRBD1. Germline CDR1 is MNHEY and CDR2 is SVGAGI. This CDR3 comprises 12 residues. Trimming at V came to 6 bases and at J to 11 bases, leaving 9 bases not matched to a gene. Here the CDR3 reads CASRLPGGGYTF. CDR3 nucleotides: TGTGCCAGCAGACTCCCAGGGGGAGGTTACACCTTC.

The CDR3: CASSQVLAGNEQFF. CDR3 nucleotide sequence: TGCGCCAGCAGCCAAGTACTAGCGGGAAATGAGCAGTTCTTC. The chain combines TRBV4-3 with TRBJ2-1; TRBD2 agrees at 10 bases. Germline CDR1 is LGHNA and CDR2 is YSLEER. Unmatched junction bases numbered 1, after V lost 1 base and J lost 7 bases. The CDR3 is 14 amino acids.

This clone was observed a single time. The chain carries TRBV5-1 and TRBJ2-3; the D gene is possibly TRBD1 (5 bases). CDR1 is SGHRS and CDR2 is YFSETQ in the germline V gene. Trimming removed 2 bases at V and 4 bases at J, with 8 bases between. The CDR3 is made up of 13 amino acids. The CDR3 region has the DNA TGCGCCAGCAGCTTACAGGCGCCAGATACGCAGTATTTT. It codes for CASSLQAPDTQYF.

The chain uses TRBV19 and TRBJ1-3, with D unresolved. In germline, CDR1 is LNHDA, CDR2 SQIVND (reference sequence). The CDR3 consists of 15 residues. V lost 2 bases and J 4 bases, leaving 12 bases between the germline ends. CDR3 coding DNA: TGTGCCAGTAGTATAACAGCCGCAATCGGAAACACCATATATTTT. Translated: CASSITAAIGNTIYF.

This chain uses TRBV7-8 with TRBJ2-3, with 7 bases that match TRBD2. The CDR3 loop spans 17 amino acids. In germline, CDR1 is SGHVS, CDR2 FQNEAQ. The V gene end was trimmed by 0 bases and the J gene end by 1 base; junction bases not matched to a gene: 7. The CDR3 sequence is CASSLARREIGTDTQYF. The DNA for the CDR3 is TGTGCCAGCAGCTTAGCGAGGCGGGAGATCGGCACAGATACGCAGTATTTT.